These 26 T cell receptor beta chains originate from one sample sequenced in a study of T cells in localized non-small cell lung cancer. This table comes from immunoSEQ multiplex PCR, and its TCRdb copy is limited to in-frame clones, with some not included. Here the sample spans approximately 33,000 clones, roughly nine tenths being singletons. This material consisted of peripheral blood, taken before any cancer treatment. These receptors all stem from a woman between 40 and 69 years old with stage I lung adenocarcinoma.

The V gene is TRBV6-5, the J gene TRBJ2-6; possibly TRBD1 or TRBD2 for D (6 bases each). The germline V gene has CDR1 MNHEY and CDR2 SVGAGI. Deletions cut 6 bases from V and 4 bases from J, with 10 bases between. There are 14 residues in the CDR3. CDR3 amino acids: CASSPGAGANVLTF. CDR3 coding DNA: TGTGCCAGCAGCCCGGGGGCCGGGGCCAACGTCCTGACTTTC.

The chain uses TRBV5-4 and TRBJ2-7; 10 bases are shared with TRBD2. The V segment lost 3 bases and the J segment 2 bases; nucleotides outside the gene matches: 5. The CDR3 consists of 15 residues. The V gene's germline CDR1 is SGHNT and CDR2 YYREEE (reference sequence). The CDR3 coding sequence is TGTGCCAGCAGCTCCGGTGGACTAGCGGCCTACGAGCAGTACTTC. Translating gives CASSSGGLAAYEQYF.

The chain links TRBV2 to TRBJ1-4; no definite D call. The CDR3 is 13 residues long. Per germline, CDR1 SNHLY and CDR2 FYNNEI. V was trimmed by 5 bases and J by 5 bases, leaving 9 bases between them. CDR3 in DNA: TGTGCCAGCAGTTTTAGACGCAATGAAAAACTGTTTTTT. Translating it yields CASSFRRNEKLFF.

The V gene is TRBV19, the J gene TRBJ1-2; D not resolved. The CDR3 covers 15 residues. V dropped 5 bases and J dropped 0 bases, with 13 bases sitting between them. Germline V gene sequence: CDR1 LNHDA, CDR2 SQIVND (reference sequence). The CDR3 here is CASSPAPVANYGYTF. The CDR3 coding sequence is TGTGCCAGTAGTCCGGCGCCCGTGGCTAACTATGGCTACACCTTC.

The chain is built from TRBV5-1 and TRBJ1-1, with a tentative D call TRBD1 (5 bases). In germline, CDR1 is SGHRS, CDR2 YFSETQ. This CDR3 is built from 13 residues. Trimming removed 2 bases at V and 8 bases at J, with 13 bases between. The CDR3 DNA follows: TGCGCCAGCAGCTTTGGTCAGGGTATGGAAGCTTTCTTT. Amino acid sequence: CASSFGQGMEAFF.

This chain connects TRBV28 to TRBJ1-5; 7 bases fit TRBD1. This CDR3 has 15 residues. CDR1 and CDR2 from the germline V gene are MDHEN and SYDVKM. V dropped 6 bases and J dropped 3; count of bases not matched to a gene: 8. The CDR3 region has the DNA TGTGCCAGCAGGAATACAGGGGTGGACAATCAGCCCCAGCATTTT. Its protein is CASRNTGVDNQPQHF.

The V and J genes are TRBV7-9 and TRBJ1-5, with a weak D call TRBD1 (6 bases). V was shortened by 4 bases and J by 3 bases, with 10 bases between the two germline ends. CDR3 length: 14 amino acids. The germline V gene encodes CDR1 SEHNR and CDR2 FQNEAQ (reference sequence). CDR3 in amino acids: CASSYQGTNQPQHF. CDR3 DNA sequence: TGTGCCAGCAGCTATCAGGGGACCAATCAGCCCCAGCATTTT.

The chain combines TRBV7-9 with TRBJ2-2; the D is unclear. The V end lost 5 bases, the J end lost 0 bases, and 10 bases lay between the germline ends. Germline CDR1 reads SEHNR; CDR2 reads FQNEAQ (reference sequence). The CDR3 totals 15 residues. The CDR3 loop is CASSPLVPNTGELFF. The CDR3 bases are TGTGCCAGCAGCCCGCTGGTCCCGAACACCGGGGAGCTGTTTTTT.

The rearrangement links TRBV18 to TRBJ1-6; D unresolved. V gave up 5 bases and J gave up 10 bases, with 15 bases separating them. The CDR3 runs to 14 residues. Germline CDR1 and CDR2: KGHSH and LQKENI. CDR3 residues: CASSGSFSGSPLHF. The CDR3, as DNA: TGTGCCAGCTCAGGTTCCTTTAGCGGATCACCCCTCCACTTT.

The chain is built from TRBV5-4 and TRBJ1-1; D call uncertain. The germline CDR1 and CDR2 sequences are SGHNT and YYREEE (reference sequence). The CDR3 loop spans 14 amino acids. Between the trimmed V and J ends, which lost 4 bases and 2 bases, there was a span of 12 bases. CDR3 sequence: CASSLSQTNTEAFF. CDR3 nucleotides: TGTGCCAGCAGCCTTTCCCAGACTAACACTGAAGCTTTCTTT.

The CDR3 region has the DNA TGTGCCAGCAGTGAAGCCAGTGAGCCCGGGGAGCTGTTTTTT. Encoded protein: CASSEASEPGELFF. This chain connects TRBV6-1 to TRBJ2-2; no clear D gene. The CDR3 extends over 14 amino acids. Germline CDR1 MNHNS, CDR2 SASEGT. Trimming left V 0 bases short and J 6 bases short, with 8 bases between.

The V call is TRBV28, the J call TRBJ2-1; TRBD1 matches 7 bases. The germline CDR1 and CDR2 sequences are MDHEN and SYDVKM. The ends lost 7 bases at V and 2 bases at J; junction bases unmatched: 11. The CDR3 extends over 16 amino acids. CDR3 in DNA: TGTGCCAGCAACCAACAGGGGCTCACTACCTACAATGAGCAGTTCTTC. This translates into CASNQQGLTTYNEQFF.

This chain uses TRBV5-1 with TRBJ2-3, with D possibly called TRBD1 or TRBD2 (6 bases each). Deletions cut 5 bases from V and 6 bases from J, with 13 bases between. The CDR3 length is 13 residues. Germline CDR1 SGHRS, CDR2 YFSETQ. CDR3 loop: CASSMGGEDTQYF. Written as DNA, the CDR3 is TGCGCCAGCAGTATGGGGGGCGAGGATACGCAGTATTTT. The full variable domain, in which reference TRBV5-1 and TRBJ2-3 provide the parts outside the CDR3, is KAGVTQTPRYLIKTRGQQVTLSCSPISGHRSVSWYQQTPGQGLQFLFEYFSETQRNKGNFPGRFSGRQFSNSRSEMNVSTLELGDSALYLCASSMGGEDTQYFGPGTRLTVL.

The chain links TRBV5-1 to TRBJ2-1; TRBD1 might be the D (6 bases). CDR1 and CDR2 from the germline V gene are SGHRS and YFSETQ. The CDR3 runs to 14 residues. Deletions cut 0 bases from V and 6 bases from J, with 10 bases between. The CDR3 sequence is CASSLGGLGNEQFF. CDR3 nucleotides: TGCGCCAGCAGCTTGGGGGGGCTCGGCAATGAGCAGTTCTTC.

This clone has only one observation. The chain combines TRBV4-2 with TRBJ2-3; TRBD1 matches 9 bases. The ends lost 3 bases at V and 8 bases at J; junction bases unmatched: 6. Germline CDR1 LGHNA, CDR2 YNFKEQ. The CDR3 has 14 amino acids. CDR3 nucleotides: TGTGCCAGCAGCCACCGGACAGGGGAAGGTACGCAGTATTTT. This translates into CASSHRTGEGTQYF.

The V and J genes are TRBV7-2 and TRBJ1-4; a possible D gene is TRBD1 (5 bases). CDR1 and CDR2 from the germline V gene are SGHTA and FQGNSA. CDR3 length: 14 residues. V was shortened by 2 bases and J by 5 bases, with 9 bases between the two germline ends. CDR3 sequence reads: CASSLLGGNEKLFF. CDR3 DNA sequence: TGTGCCAGCAGCTTACTCGGGGGGAATGAAAAACTGTTTTTT.

This rearrangement joins TRBV5-1 to TRBJ1-1, with TRBD1 identical over 7 bases. V trimming: 4 bases; J trimming: 3 bases; junction bases outside the gene matches: 6. Germline V gives CDR1 SGHRS, CDR2 YFSETQ. The CDR3 extends over 14 amino acids. DNA for the CDR3: TGCGCCAGCAGCCGACAGGGTGAGGACACTGAAGCTTTCTTT. Its protein is CASSRQGEDTEAFF.

J is TRBJ1-1 and V is TRBV7-7, with D unclear. Germline loops: CDR1 SSHAT, CDR2 FNYEAQ (reference sequence). The CDR3 contains 13 residues. This CDR3 reads CASGFSILTEAFF. CDR3 nucleotides: TGTGCTAGCGGCTTTTCCATTCTGACTGAAGCTTTCTTT.

This clone was observed a handful of times. The chain uses TRBV6-1 and TRBJ1-2, with D maybe TRBD1 (6 bases). The germline V and J ends were trimmed by 2 bases and 3 bases, with 13 bases remaining between them. The CDR3 is 15 amino acids. The germline gives CDR1 MNHNS, CDR2 SASEGT. In DNA, the CDR3 is TGTGCCAGCAGTGAACGGGAGGGGGTCGACTATGGCTACACCTTC. Translating it yields CASSEREGVDYGYTF.

This chain connects TRBV27 to TRBJ1-6; D possibly corresponds to TRBD1 (5 bases). V was pared by 6 bases and J by 0 bases, with 9 bases between. This CDR3 contains 15 residues. From germline, CDR1 is MNHEY and CDR2 SMNVEV (reference sequence). The CDR3 spells CASREGSSYNSPLHF. The DNA of the CDR3 is TGTGCCAGCAGGGAGGGGAGCTCCTATAATTCACCCCTCCACTTT.

The genes are TRBV28 and TRBJ2-7; a possible D gene is TRBD1 (5 bases). The length of the CDR3 is 15 residues. CDR1 MDHEN and CDR2 SYDVKM come from the germline V gene. V was pared by 7 bases and J by 0 bases, with 16 bases between. The CDR3 is CASKAGPRSSYEQYF. The CDR3 coding sequence is TGTGCCAGCAAAGCAGGGCCTAGGAGCTCCTACGAGCAGTACTTC. Using reference TRBV28 and TRBJ2-7 for the parts outside the CDR3, the full variable domain is DVKVTQSSRYLVKRTGEKVFLECVQDMDHENMFWYRQDPGLGLRLIYFSYDVKMKEKGDIPEGYSVSREKKERFSLILESASTNQTSMYLCASKAGPRSSYEQYFGPGTRLTVT.

The chain carries TRBV28 and TRBJ2-3; TRBD2 matches 11 bases. CDR3 size: 17 residues. Germline V lookup: CDR1 MDHEN, CDR2 SYDVKM. J gave up 3 bases and V 9 bases, and 14 bases lay outside the gene matches. This chain's CDR3 is CASYPPSGGKGTDTQYF. CDR3 coding DNA: TGTGCCAGTTATCCTCCTAGCGGGGGGAAAGGGACAGATACGCAGTATTTT.

This rearrangement joins TRBV7-9 to TRBJ2-7; D call uncertain. Trimming shortened V by 5 bases and J by 0 bases, and 11 bases separated the two germline ends. The CDR3 loop spans 14 amino acids. Germline loops: CDR1 SEHNR, CDR2 FQNEAQ (reference sequence). The CDR3 region is CASSEEMSSYEQYF. CDR3 coding DNA: TGTGCCAGCAGCGAAGAGATGAGCTCCTACGAGCAGTACTTC.

The chain uses TRBV4-3 and TRBJ1-4; 7 bases map to TRBD1. V dropped 2 bases and J dropped 8; count of bases not matched to a gene: 8. The length of the CDR3 is 15 residues. The germline CDR1 and CDR2 sequences are LGHNA and YSLEER. CDR3 DNA sequence: TGCGCCAGCAGCCAAACGGACAGGAGAGAAGAAAAACTGTTTTTT. It translates to CASSQTDRREEKLFF.

The rearrangement uses TRBV7-2 and TRBJ2-5, with 8 positions matching TRBD2. V was pared by 6 bases and J by 4 bases, with 10 bases of the junction left unmatched. Germline values: CDR1 SGHTA, CDR2 FQGNSA. This CDR3 contains 15 residues. This CDR3 is CASRSPGGKGETQYF. In DNA, the CDR3 is TGTGCCAGCAGGTCCCCGGGGGGGAAAGGAGAGACCCAGTACTTC.

The gene calls are TRBV2 and TRBJ2-3; D unclear. Germline V CDR1 and CDR2: SNHLY, FYNNEI. V dropped 4 bases and J dropped 6 bases, with 5 bases sitting between them. The CDR3 loop spans 11 amino acids. CDR3 region: CASSVVDTQYF. CDR3 nucleotides: TGTGCCAGCAGTGTGGTGGATACGCAGTATTTT.